This TCR beta chain was retrieved from a study of blood T cell dynamics during melanoma immunotherapy (TCRdb year 2020). Background on the whole study: The patients had metastatic melanoma and were given first-line pembrolizumab or nivolumab plus ipilimumab as standard of care in the United Kingdom. To identify early correlates of response, the study profiled peripheral T cell receptor repertoires in patients with metastatic melanoma before and after one cycle of checkpoint inhibitor therapy. The training cohort consisted of consecutive patients, while an additional independent group of patients from the same centre was pooled to form an external validation set. Broad study findings and their caveats: Patients who later achieved disease control showed a bifurcated PBMC repertoire reorganization at W3, with increased clonality or increased diversity, unlike progressors. The relatively small sample size was recognized as a factor that could limit how well the results generalize. The study was unable to establish whether the T cell clones driving the repertoire changes were melanoma-specific or instead reflected general immune activation.

This clone has only one observation. The target of this receptor is not known. Per-base qualities were not stored, and no clone one base away is much larger. In light of the paper, this sample's time point label describes: pre-treatment baseline. Blood was sampled before treatment (T0) and at week 3 (W3), after the first cycle of checkpoint blockade. Except for a couple of patients with rapid clinical progression, response was assessed 12 weeks after the first infusion by RECIST 1.1; disease control meant complete response, partial response or stable disease. Any patient who had received prior systemic cancer treatment, was on concomitant immunosuppressant therapy or had synchronous other active malignancies was excluded. Bulk PBMC and plasma cell-free DNA were both sequenced for TCR beta so that circulating cells and T cell turnover could be tracked. Lymphoprep and SepMate tubes were used to isolate PBMC from blood, and red cell lysis was then performed. QIAamp DNA Blood Mini kits were used to extract DNA from PBMC and sorted T cell subsets.

Every bulk PBMC sample had a fixed 350 ng of DNA loaded. The immunoSEQ TCRb Assay kit was used according to manufacturer instructions to amplify TCR beta CDR3 sequences from genomic DNA. The KAPA Library Quantification Kit for Illumina platforms was used to quantify the pooled libraries by qPCR. Pooled libraries were sequenced on an Illumina NextSeq 500, clustered at roughly 0.6-1.2 pM. Per the source publication's procedure: TCR data were analyzed using immunoSEQ ANALYZER and the R LymphoSeq package. A rearrangement efficiency score was calculated as productive divided by the sum of productive and non-productive CDR3 sequences. Clonality was assessed using the Gini coefficient and diversity using the Renyi index at alpha=1, with pairwise comparisons between timepoints within each patient. Clonal relatedness, based on an edit distance of 3, and repertoire similarity, based on the Bhattacharyya coefficient, were both computed in LymphoSeq. Linear discriminant analysis on week-3 changes in clonality and diversity was built with the R MASS and caret packages to classify response. Held by TCRdb, this immuneACCESS table contains in-frame sequences only and omits some clones. Under half of the omission traces to an unresolved V gene where checked; the cause of the rest is unknown. Clone size and the V and J calls come from that table; the DNA yielded D and trimming. Recorded for this sample are around 13,000 clones; just over 85% of them occurred a single time. Of the sample, approximately 6.4% falls within the top ten clones.

Taken from the germline V gene (reference sequence), the CDR1 and CDR2 loops are SGHNT and YYREEE. Trimming costs V 0 bases and J 3 bases, and their ends lie 5 bases apart. From cysteine to phenylalanine, the CDR3 is 13 amino acids long. Of all the DNA, just the CDR3 is kept, 39 bases in frame from base 1. This chain joins TRBV5-4 to TRBJ2-3, with no confident D gene call. This sample comprised blood, obtained from a patient treated with checkpoint blockade. This clonotype was sampled from a human donor with melanoma. The bases read TGTGCCAGCAGCTTGGCCGGGACAGATACGCAGTATTTT. It translates as CASSLAGTDTQYF.